This TCR beta chain was documented in a study of PD-1 blockade in classical Hodgkin lymphoma. Study-level points and caveats: Reports described newly diagnosed patients as having lower baseline TCR diversity than healthy donors.

The time point denotes: newly diagnosed, previously untreated cHL patient sample. Magnetic negative selection was used to purify CD4+ T cells from thawed PBMCs. Investigators turned to newly diagnosed, untreated classical Hodgkin lymphoma PBMCs for comparison. Libraries were prepared by immunoSEQ multiplex PCR; TCRdb keeps only in-frame clonotypes and omits some of them. The data show tens of thousands of clones, roughly 90% seen once. Germline V gives CDR1 SGHTA, CDR2 FQGNSA. V was clipped by 3 bases and J by 3 bases, with 10 bases between them. This CDR3 comprises 14 residues. Regarding this clone: Its antigen is not known.

The gene calls are TRBV7-2 and TRBJ2-3, with D possibly TRBD1 on 5 matching bases. The sample consisted of CD4+ T cells from blood. This clonotype originated in a human donor with classical Hodgkin lymphoma. The CDR3 DNA reads as TGTGCCAGCAGCTTTAGGGGTGCGACAGATACGCAGTATTTT. Its protein product is CASSFRGATDTQYF.